The rows below give T cell receptor beta chains drawn from one sample of a study of human T cells and chemical hapten exposure. From the RACE reads, TCRdb called clonotypes with MiXCR, one entry per CDR3 protein. The repertoire consists of about 340,000 distinct CDR3 sequences, with approximately 6.3% occurring once and the leading ten covering roughly 8%. The sequenced sample was whole blood, obtained in connection with sensitization to the hapten diphenylcyclopropenone (DPC). The receptors shown here come from a young woman with alopecia areata. Some clones in this sample may be carry-over from other donors' samples. Each CDR3 is given with its conserved first and last residue. The order of the fields is V gene, J gene, CDR3 length, clone size, D gene, CDR3 DNA, CDR3 protein. D genes are given only for firm matches. Where a row states a size, it is once, few, many or the class of an expanded clone; other rows omit it.

V: TRBV7-9
J: TRBJ1-2
length: 15
size: -
D: -
DNA: TGTGCCAGCAGCTTCCCTATCACCAGCGACTATGGCTACACCTTC
CDR3: CASSFPITSDYGYTF

V: TRBV28
J: TRBJ2-7
length: 13
size: few
D: -
DNA: TGTGCCAGCAGTTTTCCCCGAAGCCTCCAAGAGTACTTC
CDR3: CASSFPRSLQEYF

V: TRBV3-1
J: TRBJ2-1
length: 16
size: few
D: TRBD2
DNA: TGTGCCAGCAGCCAAGGAGCTAGCGGGAAATACAATGAGCAGTTCTTC
CDR3: CASSQGASGKYNEQFF

V: TRBV4-3
J: TRBJ2-2
length: 19
size: many
D: TRBD2
DNA: TGCGCCAGCAGCCAAGATCGGGTTAGCGGGGTGTCGAACACCGGGGAGCTGTTTTTT
CDR3: CASSQDRVSGVSNTGELFF

V: TRBV7-2
J: TRBJ2-1
length: 13
size: -
D: -
DNA: TGTGCCAGCAGCCCCGCCTTACTCAATGAGCAGTTCTTC
CDR3: CASSPALLNEQFF

V: TRBV28
J: TRBJ2-3
length: 14
size: -
D: -
DNA: TGTGCCAGCAGTTTCAGGGGCAGCTTTGATACGCAGTATTTT
CDR3: CASSFRGSFDTQYF

V: TRBV9
J: TRBJ1-4
length: 15
size: few
D: -
DNA: TGTGCCAGCAGCGTAGGAGATCCTACTAATGAAAAACTGTTTTTT
CDR3: CASSVGDPTNEKLFF

V: TRBV4-2
J: TRBJ1-1
length: 15
size: -
D: -
DNA: TGTGCCAGCAGCCAAGATTCCGACAGGAACACTGAAGCTTTCTTT
CDR3: CASSQDSDRNTEAFF

V: TRBV7-9
J: TRBJ1-4
length: 15
size: few
D: TRBD1
DNA: TGTGCCAGCAGCTTAACGACAGGGGGTAATGAAAAACTGTTTTTT
CDR3: CASSLTTGGNEKLFF

V: TRBV3-1
J: TRBJ1-3
length: 14
size: few
D: -
DNA: TGTGCCAGCAGCCAAGGAGGGGCTGGAAACACCATATATTTT
CDR3: CASSQGGAGNTIYF

V: TRBV5-4
J: TRBJ2-3
length: 16
size: -
D: TRBD2
DNA: TGTGCCAGCAGCTATCTAACTAGCGGGAACACAGATACGCAGTATTTT
CDR3: CASSYLTSGNTDTQYF

V: TRBV2
J: TRBJ2-7
length: 14
size: few
D: -
DNA: TGTGCCAGCAGTGGAGCCTTTCGGGCCTACGAGCAGTACTTC
CDR3: CASSGAFRAYEQYF

V: TRBV10-3
J: TRBJ1-4
length: 12
size: -
D: -
DNA: TGTGCCATCAGTGAGAATAATGAAAAACTGTTTTTT
CDR3: CAISENNEKLFF

V: TRBV6-5
J: TRBJ2-7
length: 16
size: few
D: TRBD2
DNA: TGTGCCAGCAGTTACTCTGGGACTAGCGGCACCTACGAGCAGTACTTC
CDR3: CASSYSGTSGTYEQYF

V: TRBV2
J: TRBJ1-1
length: 12
size: -
D: -
DNA: TGTGCCAGCAGTGTGCAGAACACTGAAGCTTTCTTT
CDR3: CASSVQNTEAFF

V: TRBV5-1
J: TRBJ2-1
length: 17
size: few
D: TRBD2
DNA: TGCGCCAGCAGCTCCGAAGGGAAGCGGGGGCCCTACAATGAGCAGTTCTTC
CDR3: CASSSEGKRGPYNEQFF

V: TRBV5-1
J: TRBJ2-4
length: 15
size: -
D: TRBD2
DNA: TGCGCCAGCAGCTGGACTAGCGGAACAAAAAACATTCAGTACTTC
CDR3: CASSWTSGTKNIQYF